One TCR beta chain is described in this entry. This clonotype was counted at least ten times. There is no known antigen for this receptor. Base-call qualities are not available, and no considerably larger clone is one nucleotide away. The data stem from a study of Graves' ophthalmopathy and Graves' hyperthyroidism listed by TCRdb under 2018. As for the study more broadly: Peripheral blood samples were taken at the time of initial diagnosis, before any treatment was given. The study used signatures of the TCR beta repertoire to tell Graves' ophthalmopathy apart from Graves' hyperthyroidism and to predict which patients would progress to ophthalmopathy. In total, 135 blood samples were TCR-sequenced: fewer than 50 ophthalmopathy, some 75 hyperthyroidism and some 17 hyperthyroidism-to-ophthalmopathy patients. A discovery set of 95 to 100 patients (approximately 45 ophthalmopathy, about 55 stable hyperthyroidism) was enrolled to explore V-J signatures distinguishing ophthalmopathy from hyperthyroidism. The independent validation cohort included approximately 19 hyperthyroidism patients plus 17 patients who later progressed from hyperthyroidism to ophthalmopathy. In over five hyperthyroidism patients, T-cell repertoires of thyroid tissue and blood were compared. Following sample collection, hyperthyroidism patients were given methimazole at a starting dose of 30 mg daily, and ophthalmopathy patients were given high-dose intravenous methylprednisolone. The full study reports these points: No statistical method was used to predetermine the sample size, and group allocation was not hidden from the investigators. In cross-validation, the 13-signature model distinguished ophthalmopathy from stable hyperthyroidism with approximately 90% sensitivity and 81% to 82% specificity, while in the test set the corresponding values were around 79% and 71%. In validation, the model predicted ophthalmopathy progression with roughly 68% sensitivity and 72% to 80% specificity; roughly 12 predicted patients were CT-confirmed with GO in a median of about 6.1 months. Among expanded thyroid clonotypes with frequency above 0.001, most also showed up in blood, which suggests that blood repertoires may reflect the thyroid immune response.

Hyperthyroidism was considered stable if no progression to ophthalmopathy occurred within 18 months of follow-up. Hyperthyroidism patients were newly diagnosed, with disease duration under 2 months, and aged 18 to 65 years. Patients with other autoimmune diseases, uncontrolled infections, pregnancy or lactation were excluded. Diagnosis relied on clinical symptoms, serum thyroxine, TRAb, thyroid ultrasound and orbital computed tomography. Using Ficoll-Paque density gradient centrifugation, PBMCs were isolated from over 8.5 ml of fresh peripheral blood. Total RNA was extracted using Trizol reagent, and RNA quality was checked on an Agilent 2100 Bioanalyzer. For repertoire sequencing, the TCR beta CDR3 regions were amplified from RNA transcripts. A first-round RT-PCR used HTBI primers with the Qiagen OneStep RT-PCR kit, followed by a second-round multiplex PCR, size selection and purification. Sequencing of the libraries was carried out on an Illumina HiSeq2000 in paired-end mode with 100 bp reads. In the paper's pipeline: SOAPnuke was used to process the reads, throwing out any read that had adapters, had uncalled bases, had a mean Phred below 15, or lacked an exact constant-primer or identifier match. COPE v1.2.5 was used to merge high-quality paired reads. Each unique nucleotide sequence was treated as a clonotype, and MiTCR v1.1 was used to align the clonotypes to the IMGT TRB V, D and J references. Only V-J combinations with frequency above 0.0001 were analysed, covering 99.2% of repertoires. For each V-J combination, a TCR clonal expansion and chaos score was defined as the ratio of F50 clonal expansion to chaos observed in the TCRdist matrix. Welch's t-statistics and random forest were used to reduce features to some 13 V-J combinations, which were fed into a naive Bayes classifier. Thyroid-blood repertoire similarity was quantified with the Morisita-Horn index. Starting from the raw public reads, TCRdb applied fastp trimming at Q25, assembled clones with MiXCR and retained in-frame beta chains. Rows with one shared CDR3 protein collapse into an entry with the most common genes and DNA. Here the V and J calls rest on TCRdb's processing, not on the authors' analysis. The sample has some 360,000 distinct CDR3 sequences on record, approximately 18% of them singletons. The top ten hold roughly 2.4% of the sample.

Compared with germline, V lacks 5 bases and J lacks 5 bases; bases without a gene match: 15. Taken from cysteine to phenylalanine, the CDR3 has 16 residues. The read is trimmed to its CDR3 DNA, 48 bases read in frame from base 1. CDR1 MNHEY and CDR2 SMNVEV are derived from the germline V gene (reference sequence). Sequenced input: peripheral blood. The V gene is TRBV27 and the J gene is TRBJ2-7; 7 bases in the middle match TRBD1. The clonotype comes from an adult woman with stable Graves' hyperthyroidism. DNA sequence: TGTGCCAGCAGTCCCCTAGGTAGGGGGCCAAGGAACGAGCAGTACTTC. This sequence encodes CASSPLGRGPRNEQYF.